This is a list of T cell receptor beta chains from one sample in a study of blood T cell repertoires in COVID-19. Method: immunoSEQ multiplex PCR; TCRdb's copy keeps in-frame clones and lacks some. The sample carries 100,000 to 150,000 clones, about 80% recorded once. Input material: peripheral blood. The receptors originated from a man aged 55 to 70 with acute or convalescent COVID-19. Both conserved end residues are part of each CDR3. D genes are given only for firm matches. The size of a clone is reported for some rows only, either as once, few or many, or as a class for expanded clones.

J gene: TRBJ2-3; D gene: TRBD2; V gene: TRBV5-1; clone size: few; CDR3 DNA: TGCGCCAGCGGGGAGGGGCGGGAGCAAGATACGCAGTATTTT; CDR3 protein: CASGEGREQDTQYF
J gene: TRBJ2-5; D gene: TRBD2; V gene: TRBV2; clone size: once; CDR3 DNA: TGTGCCAGCAGTGAATTGTGGCGGGAGGGAGAGACCCAGTACTTC; CDR3 protein: CASSELWREGETQYF
J gene: TRBJ2-2; D gene: NA; V gene: TRBV6-2/TRBV6-3; clone size: NA; CDR3 DNA: TGTGCCAGCAGTCGGGGGACCAGCGACACCGGGGAGCTGTTTTTT; CDR3 protein: CASSRGTSDTGELFF
J gene: TRBJ1-1; D gene: NA; V gene: TRBV7-9; clone size: NA; CDR3 DNA: TGTGCCAGCAGCTTAAGATCGGGGGGTCCTATGAACACTGAAGCTTTCTTT; CDR3 protein: CASSLRSGGPMNTEAFF
J gene: TRBJ1-5; D gene: NA; V gene: TRBV6-1; clone size: once; CDR3 DNA: TGTGCCAGCAGTGAAGCGGTGGCAGGGGCGATTAATCAGCCCCAGCATTTT; CDR3 protein: CASSEAVAGAINQPQHF
J gene: TRBJ1-2; D gene: NA; V gene: TRBV19; clone size: once; CDR3 DNA: TGTGCCAGTAGTATCCGGGGCGGGGGCTATGGCTACACCTTC; CDR3 protein: CASSIRGGGYGYTF
J gene: TRBJ2-1; D gene: TRBD1; V gene: TRBV9; clone size: NA; CDR3 DNA: TGTGCCAGCAGCGTAGACAGGGGGCTATACAATGAGCAGTTCTTC; CDR3 protein: CASSVDRGLYNEQFF
J gene: TRBJ2-1; D gene: TRBD2; V gene: TRBV5-1; clone size: NA; CDR3 DNA: TGCGCCAGCAGCGGTCCCGGGACTAGCGGTTACAATGAGCAGTTCTTC; CDR3 protein: CASSGPGTSGYNEQFF
J gene: TRBJ2-5; D gene: NA; V gene: TRBV24-1; clone size: NA; CDR3 DNA: TGTGCCACCAGTGATTCCCCGGGGGGCAGGGGAGAGACCCAGTACTTC; CDR3 protein: CATSDSPGGRGETQYF
J gene: TRBJ2-2; D gene: NA; V gene: TRBV7-9; clone size: NA; CDR3 DNA: TGTGCCAGCAGCCTCAGGACAGCATCGAACACCGGGGAGCTGTTTTTT; CDR3 protein: CASSLRTASNTGELFF
J gene: TRBJ2-3; D gene: NA; V gene: TRBV5-1; clone size: NA; CDR3 DNA: TGCGCCAGCAGCTTGACCGGGACTTCCTCCACAGATACGCAGTATTTT; CDR3 protein: CASSLTGTSSTDTQYF